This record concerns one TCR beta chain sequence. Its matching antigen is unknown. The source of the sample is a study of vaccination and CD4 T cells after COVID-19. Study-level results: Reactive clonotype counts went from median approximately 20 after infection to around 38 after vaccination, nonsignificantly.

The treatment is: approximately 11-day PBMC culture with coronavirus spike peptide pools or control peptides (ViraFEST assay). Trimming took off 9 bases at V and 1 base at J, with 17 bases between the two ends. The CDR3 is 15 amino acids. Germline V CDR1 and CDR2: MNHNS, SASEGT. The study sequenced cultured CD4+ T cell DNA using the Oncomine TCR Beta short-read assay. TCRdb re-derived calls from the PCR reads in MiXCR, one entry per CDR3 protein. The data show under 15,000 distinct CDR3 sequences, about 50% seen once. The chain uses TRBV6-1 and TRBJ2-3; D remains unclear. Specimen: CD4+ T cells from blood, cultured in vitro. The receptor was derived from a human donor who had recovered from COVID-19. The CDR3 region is CASSLGPRGTDTQYF. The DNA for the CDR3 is TGTGCCAGTTCCCTAGGACCTCGCGGCACAGATACGCAGTATTTT.